This TCR beta chain appears in the sequencing data of a study of response to subunit inactivated influenza vaccine. This CDR3 region has 15 residues. Germline V gene lookup returns CDR1 LGHNA and CDR2 YSLEER. V gave up 3 bases and J gave up 3 bases; unmatched junction bases: 6. MiXCR, run by TCRdb on the RT-PCR reads, gives a single entry per CDR3 protein. The profile shows 860,000 or so distinct CDR3 sequences, approximately 22% of them singletons. This clonotype was seen many times. The chain has TRBV4-3 and TRBJ2-7, with TRBD1 matching over 9 bases. This TCR derives from a man aged 50-60 years who received an inactivated influenza vaccine. This specimen was PBMCs from blood, taken about 5 days after vaccination. The DNA for the CDR3 is TGCGCCAGCAGCCAGGGACCGGGACAGGGCTACGAGCAGTACTTC. Translated: CASSQGPGQGYEQYF.